The 17 T cell receptor beta chains in this list originate from one sample, sequenced in a study of blood T cell repertoires in COVID-19. Profiling relied on immunoSEQ multiplex PCR, and the TCRdb table lists in-frame clones only, not all of them. Among about 350,000 clones, about 88% were seen once, and the ten largest hold approximately 0.97%. The sample taken for sequencing was PBMCs or T cells enriched from blood (not recorded which). The origin of the receptors is a woman in her 30s who had been exposed to COVID-19.

The J gene is TRBJ1-1, the V gene TRBV30, with D possibly matching TRBD1 (5 bases). CDR3 length: 16 amino acids. Between the trimmed V and J ends, which lost 2 bases and 1 base, there was a span of 17 bases. Germline V gives CDR1 GTSNPN, CDR2 SVGIG (reference sequence). In nucleotides, the CDR3 is TGTGCCTGGAGTCGCCCCTGGGGGGGAGAGAACACTGAAGCTTTCTTT. It translates to CAWSRPWGGENTEAFF.

This chain joins TRBV10-1 and TRBJ2-7; weak D call: TRBD2 (5 bases). The germline V and J ends were trimmed by 9 bases and 4 bases, with 13 bases remaining between them. Germline CDR1 reads WNHNN; CDR2 reads SYGVQD (reference sequence). This CDR3 spans 12 amino acids. The CDR3 sequence is CASGGNFYEQYF. DNA for the CDR3: TGCGCCAGTGGAGGAAATTTTTACGAGCAGTACTTC.

V gene TRBV18 combines with J gene TRBJ1-5; D is possibly TRBD1 (6 bases). This CDR3 spans 14 amino acids. Germline V lookup: CDR1 KGHSH, CDR2 LQKENI. V lost 6 bases and J 3 bases, leaving 12 bases between the germline ends. The CDR3 here is CASSAGGPNQPQHF. CDR3 DNA sequence: TGTGCCAGCTCCGCGGGGGGCCCCAATCAGCCCCAGCATTTT.

The chain links TRBV7-9 to TRBJ2-4, with 8 bases identical to TRBD1. Unmatched junction bases numbered 8, after V lost 0 bases and J lost 4 bases. The length of the CDR3 is 17 residues. CDR1 is SEHNR, CDR2 FQNEAQ, per germline (reference sequence). The CDR3 bases are TGTGCCAGCAGCTTAGCGCTAGGACAGGGCCTTAAAAACATTCAGTACTTC. The encoded protein is CASSLALGQGLKNIQYF.

This clone was counted between two and nine times. The chain links TRBV3-1 (or the pseudogene TRBV3-2) to TRBJ2-7, with 8 bases that match TRBD2. CDR1 is LGHDT, CDR2 YNNKEL, per germline (reference sequence). V lost 1 base, J lost 3 bases, and 5 bases stayed unmatched. CDR3 length: 15 residues. The CDR3, as DNA: TGTGCCAGCAGCCAAGCGGGGGGGTCGGGCTACGAGCAGTACTTC. It encodes CASSQAGGSGYEQYF.

The chain uses TRBV19 and TRBJ2-4, with D perhaps matching TRBD1 (6 bases). Germline V gene sequence: CDR1 LNHDA, CDR2 SQIVND (reference sequence). There are 16 residues in the CDR3. Trimming left V 6 bases short and J 0 bases short, with 15 bases between. The CDR3 DNA sequence: TGTGCCAGTAGGTTCAGGGGTGAAACAGCCAAAAACATTCAGTACTTC. Translated: CASRFRGETAKNIQYF.

The chain uses TRBV11-2 and TRBJ1-1; D remains ambiguous. V was shortened by 1 base and J by 1 base, with 10 bases between the two germline ends. The germline gives CDR1 SGHAT, CDR2 FQNNGV. This CDR3 spans 15 amino acids. This CDR3 is CASSLGAVGNTEAFF. The CDR3 nucleotides read TGTGCCAGCAGCTTAGGGGCAGTCGGGAACACTGAAGCTTTCTTT.

This sequence joins TRBV9 and TRBJ2-7; 8 bases line up with TRBD2. With V trimmed by 0 bases and J by 0 bases, 8 bases remained unmatched. This CDR3 is built from 17 residues. Germline lookup yields CDR1 SGDLS and CDR2 YYNGEE. CDR3: CASSVGGSGKSSYEQYF. CDR3 bases: TGTGCCAGCAGCGTAGGGGGTAGCGGGAAGAGCTCCTACGAGCAGTACTTC.

The V call is TRBV9, the J call TRBJ2-2; a weak D match, TRBD1 (5 bases). V lost 3 bases, J lost 4 bases, and 13 bases lay in between. Germline assignment: CDR1 SGDLS and CDR2 YYNGEE. The CDR3 is 15 amino acids. For the CDR3, the DNA is TGTGCCAGCAGCGCGGTCGACAGAACCACCGGGGAGCTGTTTTTT. Residues: CASSAVDRTTGELFF.

The gene calls are TRBV28 and TRBJ1-2, with TRBD1 identical over 9 bases. The length of the CDR3 is 15 residues. Germline CDR1 reads MDHEN; CDR2 reads SYDVKM. Losses at the gene ends were 5 bases for V and 4 bases for J; bases not matched to a gene: 8. CDR3 bases: TGTGCCAGCAGTCAACCCGGACAGGGGAGCTATGGCTACACCTTC. Encoded protein: CASSQPGQGSYGYTF.

The rearrangement links TRBV29-1 to TRBJ2-3; TRBD2 agrees at 9 bases. Germline CDR1 reads SQVTM; CDR2 reads ANQGSEA. This CDR3 has 15 residues. V shed 3 bases, J shed 5 bases, and the junction held 9 bases outside the gene matches. CDR3 in amino acids: CSVDRVAGAVDTQYF. CDR3 sequence (DNA): TGCAGCGTTGATCGGGTAGCGGGAGCGGTAGATACGCAGTATTTT.

This chain uses TRBV7-7 with TRBJ2-3; 8 bases are a match to TRBD2. V was clipped by 5 bases and J by 4 bases; unmatched bases: 8. There are 15 residues in the CDR3. Germline-derived CDR1 and CDR2 are SSHAT and FNYEAQ (reference sequence). CDR3 loop: CASSPGAGGADTQYF. The CDR3 bases are TGTGCCAGCAGCCCCGGGGCGGGAGGCGCAGATACGCAGTATTTT.

The gene calls are TRBV4-2 and TRBJ2-1; 14 bases match TRBD2. Trimming removed 1 base from V and 9 bases from J; junction bases left unmatched: 8. CDR3 length: 17 amino acids. CDR1 is LGHNA and CDR2 is YNFKEQ in the germline V gene. This CDR3 is CASSQVEGLAGVSEQFF. CDR3 nucleotides: TGTGCCAGCAGCCAAGTAGAGGGACTAGCGGGAGTGAGTGAGCAGTTCTTC.

The chain recombines TRBV7-9 with TRBJ2-7; TRBD1 is a possible D gene (6 bases). Per germline, CDR1 SEHNR and CDR2 FQNEAQ (reference sequence). The CDR3 extends over 16 amino acids. Deletions cut 5 bases from V and 9 bases from J, with 26 bases between. CDR3 protein: CASSPYPDSQYDGQYF. DNA for the CDR3: TGTGCCAGCAGCCCCTACCCGGACAGTCAATACGATGGGCAGTACTTC.

In DNA form, the CDR3 reads TGTGCCAGCAGCATCCCGGGAGGCAAATCTACTAACTATGGCTACACCTTC. This gives the protein CASSIPGGKSTNYGYTF. The V and J genes are TRBV27 and TRBJ1-2; no firm D call. Trimming removed 6 bases at V and 0 bases at J, with 20 bases between. Germline CDR1 MNHEY, CDR2 SMNVEV (reference sequence). The CDR3 is 17 amino acids.

The chain uses TRBV7-2 and TRBJ1-5, with a tentative D call TRBD1 (5 bases). The CDR3 runs 16 residues. CDR1 and CDR2 (germline): SGHTA, FQGNSA. Trimming took off 1 base at V and 3 bases at J, with 13 bases between the two ends. This CDR3 is CASSLEGPTDNQPQHF. CDR3 coding DNA: TGTGCCAGCAGCTTAGAAGGTCCGACAGACAATCAGCCCCAGCATTTT.

This chain uses TRBV30 with TRBJ2-1; 12 bases align to TRBD2. The CDR3 spans 14 residues. V shed 8 bases and J 10 bases; nucleotides not matched to a gene: 12. Germline V lookup: CDR1 GTSNPN, CDR2 SVGIG (reference sequence). The CDR3 nucleotides read TGTGCCAGACGGACTAGCGGGGCCTCCGCGGAGCAGTTCTTC. Its translation: CARRTSGASAEQFF.